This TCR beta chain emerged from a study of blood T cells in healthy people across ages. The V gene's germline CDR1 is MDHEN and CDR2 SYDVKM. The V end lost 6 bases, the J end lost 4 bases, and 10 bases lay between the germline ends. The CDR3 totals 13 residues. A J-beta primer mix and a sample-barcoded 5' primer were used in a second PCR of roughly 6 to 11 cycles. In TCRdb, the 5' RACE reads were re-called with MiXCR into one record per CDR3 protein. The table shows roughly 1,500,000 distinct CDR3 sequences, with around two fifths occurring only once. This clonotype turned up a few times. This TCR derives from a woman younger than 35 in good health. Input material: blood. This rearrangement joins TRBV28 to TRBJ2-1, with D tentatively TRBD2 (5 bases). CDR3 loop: CASRTNNYNEQFF. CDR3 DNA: TGTGCCAGCAGGACTAATAATTACAATGAGCAGTTCTTC. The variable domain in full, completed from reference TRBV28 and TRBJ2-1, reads DVKVTQSSRYLVKRTGEKVFLECVQDMDHENMFWYRQDPGLGLRLIYFSYDVKMKEKGDIPEGYSVSREKKERFSLILESASTNQTSMYLCASRTNNYNEQFFGPGTRLTVL.